This T cell receptor beta chain was sequenced for a study of T cells in tuberculosis. Study information: IGRA-negative adolescents, IGRA-positive adolescents with latent tuberculosis and adults with active tuberculosis formed this South African cohort.

The table came from immunoSEQ multiplex PCR; TCRdb's copy has only in-frame clones and leaves some out. This sample yields tens of thousands of clones, of which 85% to 95% are seen a single time; 15% to 20% belongs to the top ten. The V gene's germline CDR1 is SQVTM and CDR2 ANQGSEA. The ends lost 7 bases at V and 1 base at J; junction bases unmatched: 8. The CDR3 is made up of 14 amino acids. Sequencing was performed on PBMCs. J is TRBJ1-1 and V is TRBV29-1, with 8 bases aligning to TRBD1. The sequence derives from a donor aged 10 to 29 with latent tuberculosis or without tuberculosis infection. Some clones in this sample may be carry-over from other donors' samples. The CDR3 bases are TGCAGCGCATTAGAAGGGACAGGGAACACTGAAGCTTTCTTT. It yields the protein CSALEGTGNTEAFF.